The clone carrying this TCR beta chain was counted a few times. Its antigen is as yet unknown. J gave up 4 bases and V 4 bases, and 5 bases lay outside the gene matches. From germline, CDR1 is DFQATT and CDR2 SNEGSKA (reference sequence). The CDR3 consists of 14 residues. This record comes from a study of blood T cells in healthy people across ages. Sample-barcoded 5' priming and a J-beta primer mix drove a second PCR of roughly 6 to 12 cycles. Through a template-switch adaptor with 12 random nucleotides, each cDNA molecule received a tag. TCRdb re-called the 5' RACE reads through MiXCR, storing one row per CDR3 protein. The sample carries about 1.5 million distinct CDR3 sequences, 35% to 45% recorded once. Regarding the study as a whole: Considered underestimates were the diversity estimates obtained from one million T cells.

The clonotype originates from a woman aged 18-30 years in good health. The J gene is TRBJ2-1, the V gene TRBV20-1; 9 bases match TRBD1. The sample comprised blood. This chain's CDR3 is CSAKDRGTYNEQFF. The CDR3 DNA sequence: TGCAGTGCTAAGGACAGGGGTACTTACAATGAGCAGTTCTTC.